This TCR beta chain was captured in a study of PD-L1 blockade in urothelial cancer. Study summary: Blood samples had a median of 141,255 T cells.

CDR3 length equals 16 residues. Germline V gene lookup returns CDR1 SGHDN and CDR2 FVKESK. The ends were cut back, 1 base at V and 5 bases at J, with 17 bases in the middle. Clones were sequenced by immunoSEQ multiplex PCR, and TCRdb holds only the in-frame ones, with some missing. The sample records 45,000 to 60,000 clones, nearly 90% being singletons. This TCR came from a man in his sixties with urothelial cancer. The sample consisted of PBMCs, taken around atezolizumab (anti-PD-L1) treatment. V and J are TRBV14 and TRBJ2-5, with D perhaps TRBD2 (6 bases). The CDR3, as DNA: TGTGCCAGCAGCCAAGGACGGGGGAACCTACTGGAGACCCAGTACTTC. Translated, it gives CASSQGRGNLLETQYF.